The rows below give T cell receptor beta chains drawn from one sample of a study of beta chain features in type 1 diabetes. Sequencing was performed with immunoSEQ multiplex PCR; in TCRdb, only in-frame clones are kept and a portion is missing. The profile covers under 300,000 clones, with about a tenth appearing a single time and more than 0.015% taken by the ten largest. The sample was naive CD4+ T cells from blood. Source of these receptors: a man aged 25 to 40 with type 1 diabetes. CDR3s include the opening cysteine and the closing phenylalanine or tryptophan. D genes are given only for firm matches. Some rows have no size entry. The others give once, few or many, or a class for an expanded clone.

CDR3aa | CDR3nt | d_gene | len | abundance | j_gene | v_gene
CASSLQNIQYF | TGTGCCAGCAGCCTCCAAAACATTCAGTACTTC | - | 11 | - | TRBJ2-4 | TRBV5-6
CASSSEGTGTYGYTF | TGTGCCAGCAGCTCAGAAGGGACAGGTACATATGGCTACACCTTC | TRBD1 | 15 | - | TRBJ1-2 | TRBV7-2
CASSSRSGGALNEQFF | TGTGCCAGCAGCTCTCGCAGCGGGGGGGCCTTGAATGAGCAGTTCTTC | TRBD2 | 16 | few | TRBJ2-1 | TRBV7-2
CASSPYRDSYEQYF | TGTGCCAGCAGCCCGTACAGGGACTCCTACGAGCAGTACTTC | - | 14 | - | TRBJ2-7 | TRBV5-4
CASSNTGLSTDTQYF | TGTGCCAGCAGTAACACAGGGCTAAGCACAGATACGCAGTATTTT | - | 15 | few | TRBJ2-3 | TRBV7-9
CASSPGQSQETQYF | TGTGCCAGTAGCCCTGGACAGAGCCAAGAGACCCAGTACTTC | - | 14 | few | TRBJ2-5 | TRBV19
CASIGGGGSRYEQFF | TGTGCCAGTATCGGAGGGGGGGGCAGTCGCTATGAGCAGTTCTTC | - | 15 | - | TRBJ2-1 | TRBV19
CASSSGGGATDTQYF | TGCGCCAGCAGCTCGGGCGGGGGAGCCACAGATACGCAGTATTTT | TRBD2 | 15 | few | TRBJ2-3 | TRBV5-1
CASSPSQAGGSYEQYF | TGTGCCAGCTCACCCTCCCAAGCGGGGGGGTCCTACGAGCAGTACTTC | TRBD2 | 16 | - | TRBJ2-7 | TRBV18
CASNAVSGANVLTF | TGTGCCAGTAACGCGGTCTCTGGGGCCAACGTCCTGACTTTC | - | 14 | - | TRBJ2-6 | TRBV19
CSVEDKRQARQPQHF | TGCAGCGTTGAAGATAAACGGCAGGCCCGTCAGCCCCAGCATTTT | - | 15 | - | TRBJ1-5 | TRBV29-1
CASSPGLGEETQYF | TGTGCCAGCAGCCCGGGACTAGGGGAAGAGACCCAGTACTTC | TRBD2 | 14 | - | TRBJ2-5 | TRBV7-9
CASSQGVNSGEETQYF | TGTGCCAGCAGCCAGGGTGTAAATAGCGGGGAAGAGACCCAGTACTTC | TRBD2 | 16 | few | TRBJ2-5 | TRBV4-2
CSVEDLQGDYGYTF | TGCAGCGTTGAAGATCTGCAGGGGGACTATGGCTACACCTTC | TRBD1 | 14 | few | TRBJ1-2 | TRBV29-1
CASREQGTSYEQYF | TGTGCCAGCAGAGAACAGGGAACCTCCTACGAGCAGTACTTC | - | 14 | - | TRBJ2-7 | TRBV2
CASRQSAAPGGYTF | TGTGCCAGCAGGCAAAGCGCAGCCCCTGGGGGCTACACCTTC | - | 14 | few | TRBJ1-2 | TRBV7-9
CASSLSGVQYF | TGTGCCAGCAGCTTATCGGGTGTGCAGTACTTC | - | 11 | - | TRBJ2-7 | TRBV7-2
CASSALSQGTIYF | TGTGCCAGCAGCGCCCTCTCACAGGGAACCATATATTTT | - | 13 | - | TRBJ1-3 | TRBV9
CASSSSHSNQPQHF | TGTGCCAGCAGTTCCAGTCATAGCAATCAGCCCCAGCATTTT | - | 14 | few | TRBJ1-5 | TRBV27
CASSIVVEGSAEAFF | TGTGCCAGTAGTATAGTCGTAGAGGGATCGGCTGAAGCTTTCTTT | - | 15 | few | TRBJ1-1 | TRBV19
CASSPTPRDTQYF | TGTGCCAGCAGTCCGACCCCTAGGGATACGCAGTATTTT | - | 13 | - | TRBJ2-3 | TRBV27
CASSYSGRGPSETQYF | TGTGCCAGCAGTTACTCTGGGCGGGGGCCCTCAGAGACCCAGTACTTC | - | 16 | few | TRBJ2-5 | TRBV6-5
CASSRLQGGTNEKLFF | TGTGCCAGCAGCCGCTTACAGGGGGGCACTAATGAAAAACTGTTTTTT | TRBD1 | 16 | few | TRBJ1-4 | TRBV4-2
CASSVGLGSGSPLHF | TGTGCCAGCAGCGTAGGGCTGGGTTCGGGTTCACCCCTCCACTTT | - | 15 | few | TRBJ1-6 | TRBV9
CASSSGLAQAYEQYF | TGTGCCAGCAGCTCGGGACTAGCGCAAGCCTACGAGCAGTACTTC | TRBD2 | 15 | - | TRBJ2-7 | TRBV5-4
CASSEGLLYEQYF | TGTGCCAGCAGTGAAGGTTTACTCTACGAGCAGTACTTC | - | 13 | - | TRBJ2-7 | TRBV2
CASSQVDRNTEAFF | TGTGCCAGCAGCCAGGTCGACAGGAACACTGAAGCTTTCTTT | - | 14 | - | TRBJ1-1 | TRBV4-2
CASTGGQGGPEAFF | TGTGCCAGCACCGGGGGACAGGGGGGACCTGAAGCTTTCTTT | TRBD1 | 14 | - | TRBJ1-1 | TRBV28
CASSLVTGDTEAFF | TGTGCCAGCAGCTTGGTGACAGGGGACACTGAAGCTTTCTTT | TRBD1 | 14 | - | TRBJ1-1 | TRBV5-4
CASSVVPMNTEAFF | TGTGCCAGCAGCGTAGTTCCCATGAACACTGAAGCTTTCTTT | - | 14 | - | TRBJ1-1 | TRBV9
CASSLGDREAFF | TGCGCCAGCAGCTTAGGGGACAGAGAAGCTTTCTTT | TRBD1 | 12 | few | TRBJ1-1 | TRBV5-1
CASSDAGGSDTQYF | TGTGCCAGCAGCGATGCGGGGGGGTCAGATACGCAGTATTTT | TRBD2 | 14 | - | TRBJ2-3 | TRBV2